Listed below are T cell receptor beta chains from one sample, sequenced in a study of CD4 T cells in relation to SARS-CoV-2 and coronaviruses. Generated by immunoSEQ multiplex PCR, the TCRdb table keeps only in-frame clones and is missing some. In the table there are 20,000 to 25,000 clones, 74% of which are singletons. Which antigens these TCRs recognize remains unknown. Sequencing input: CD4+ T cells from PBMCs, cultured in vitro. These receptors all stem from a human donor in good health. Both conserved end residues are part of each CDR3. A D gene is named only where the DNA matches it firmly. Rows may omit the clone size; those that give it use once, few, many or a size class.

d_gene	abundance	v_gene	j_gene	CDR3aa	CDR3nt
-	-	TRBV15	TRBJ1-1	CATSRGTGNTEAFF	TGTGCCACCAGCAGAGGGACGGGGAACACTGAAGCTTTCTTT
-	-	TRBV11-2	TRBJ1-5	CASSNPGSPQHF	TGTGCCAGCAGCAACCCGGGGTCGCCCCAGCATTTT
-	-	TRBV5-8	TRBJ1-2	CASIRRGRLNYGYTF	TGTGCCAGCATCCGAAGGGGCAGGCTAAACTATGGCTACACCTTC
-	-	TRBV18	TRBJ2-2	CASSPQGNTGELFF	TGTGCCAGCTCACCACAGGGGAACACCGGGGAGCTGTTTTTT
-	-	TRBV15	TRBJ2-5	CATSRDQTKRETQYF	TGTGCCACCAGCAGAGATCAGACGAAGCGGGAGACCCAGTACTTC
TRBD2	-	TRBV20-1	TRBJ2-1	CSASRGGSSYNEQFF	TGCAGTGCTAGTCGCGGCGGGAGCTCGTACAATGAGCAGTTCTTC
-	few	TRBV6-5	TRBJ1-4	CASSYGTHPNEKLFF	TGTGCCAGCAGTTACGGGACACATCCTAATGAAAAACTGTTTTTT
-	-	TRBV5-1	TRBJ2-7	CASSKLSGQPTYEQYF	TGCGCCAGCAGCAAACTAAGTGGGCAGCCGACCTACGAGCAGTACTTC
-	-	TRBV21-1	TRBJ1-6	CASSKGFWGSPLHF	TGTGCCAGCAGCAAAGGATTCTGGGGCTCACCCCTCCACTTT
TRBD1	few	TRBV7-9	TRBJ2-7	CASSSRTGSYEQYF	TGTGCCAGCAGCTCCAGGACAGGGTCCTACGAGCAGTACTTC
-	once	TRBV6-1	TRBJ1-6	CASSEAPGAAFNSPLHF	TGTGCCAGCAGTGAAGCCCCTGGCGCAGCGTTCAATTCACCCCTCCACTTT
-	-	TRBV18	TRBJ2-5	CASSPSGTQYF	TGTGCCAGCTCACCTTCGGGGACCCAGTACTTC
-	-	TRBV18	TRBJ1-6	CASSPWGGDNSPLHF	TGTGCCAGCTCACCATGGGGGGGAGATAATTCACCCCTCCACTTT
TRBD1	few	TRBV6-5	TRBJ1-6	CASSRQGNSPLHF	TGTGCCAGCAGTCGACAGGGGAATTCACCCCTCCACTTT
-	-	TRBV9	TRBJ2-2	CASSRSRFVRDTGELFF	TGTGCCAGCTCACGTAGTAGGTTTGTGAGGGACACCGGGGAGCTGTTTTTT
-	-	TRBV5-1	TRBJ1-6	CASSLDGDTLYNSPLHF	TGCGCCAGCAGCTTGGATGGGGACACGCTGTATAATTCACCCCTCCACTTT
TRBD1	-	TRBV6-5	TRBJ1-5	CASSTGTGSSQPQHF	TGTGCCAGCAGTACAGGGACAGGGAGTAGCCAGCCCCAGCATTTT
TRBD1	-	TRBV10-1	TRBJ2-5	CASSKGGQGAETQYF	TGCGCCAGCAGTAAGGGGGGACAGGGAGCCGAGACCCAGTACTTC